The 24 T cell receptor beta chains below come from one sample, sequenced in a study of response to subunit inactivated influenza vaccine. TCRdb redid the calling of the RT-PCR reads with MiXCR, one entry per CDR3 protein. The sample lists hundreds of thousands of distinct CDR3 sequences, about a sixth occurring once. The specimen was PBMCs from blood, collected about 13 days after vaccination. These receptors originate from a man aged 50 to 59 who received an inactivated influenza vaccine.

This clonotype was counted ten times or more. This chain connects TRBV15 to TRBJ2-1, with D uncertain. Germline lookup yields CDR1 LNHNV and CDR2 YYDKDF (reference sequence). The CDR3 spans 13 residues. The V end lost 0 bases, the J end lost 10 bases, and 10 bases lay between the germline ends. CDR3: CATSRDNQREQFF. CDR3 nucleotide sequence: TGTGCCACCAGCAGAGATAATCAACGGGAGCAGTTCTTC.

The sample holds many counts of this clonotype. The DNA for the CDR3 is TGCAGCGTTGAGAGGGCTCTCGGAGAGCAGTTCTTC. The encoded protein is CSVERALGEQFF. This chain uses TRBV29-1 with TRBJ2-1, with D possibly matching TRBD2 (5 bases). The CDR3 sequence is 12 residues long. V was cut by 3 bases and J by 10 bases, with 13 bases left in between. Germline CDR1 is SQVTM and CDR2 is ANQGSEA.

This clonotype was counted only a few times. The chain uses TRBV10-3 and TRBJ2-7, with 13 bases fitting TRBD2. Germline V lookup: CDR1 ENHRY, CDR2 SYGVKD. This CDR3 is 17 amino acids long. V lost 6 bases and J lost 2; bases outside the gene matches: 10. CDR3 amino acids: CAISLGRGLAGTYEQYF. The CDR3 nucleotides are TGTGCCATCAGCCTCGGCCGGGGACTAGCGGGAACCTACGAGCAGTACTTC.

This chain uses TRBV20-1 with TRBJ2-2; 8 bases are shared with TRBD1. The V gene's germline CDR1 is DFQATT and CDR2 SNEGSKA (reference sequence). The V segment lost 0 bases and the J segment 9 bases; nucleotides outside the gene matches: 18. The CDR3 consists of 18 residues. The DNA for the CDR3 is TGCAGTGCTAGAGATTCTTCCTCTTGGACAGGGAACGGGAGGGAGCTGTTTTTT. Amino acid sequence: CSARDSSSWTGNGRELFF.

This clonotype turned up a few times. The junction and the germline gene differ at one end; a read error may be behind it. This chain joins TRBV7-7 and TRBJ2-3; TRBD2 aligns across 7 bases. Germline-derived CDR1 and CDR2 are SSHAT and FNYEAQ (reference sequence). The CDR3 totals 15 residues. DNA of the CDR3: TGTGCTAGCAGCTTAGGCGGGGGATTCACAGATACGCAGTATTTT. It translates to CASSLGGGFTDTQYF.

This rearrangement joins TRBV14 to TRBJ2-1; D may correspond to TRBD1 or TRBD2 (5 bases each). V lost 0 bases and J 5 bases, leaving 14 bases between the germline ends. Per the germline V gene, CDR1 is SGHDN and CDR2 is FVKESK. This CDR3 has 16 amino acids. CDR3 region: CASSQDYWDPNNEQFF. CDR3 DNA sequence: TGTGCCAGCAGCCAAGATTACTGGGACCCTAACAATGAGCAGTTCTTC.

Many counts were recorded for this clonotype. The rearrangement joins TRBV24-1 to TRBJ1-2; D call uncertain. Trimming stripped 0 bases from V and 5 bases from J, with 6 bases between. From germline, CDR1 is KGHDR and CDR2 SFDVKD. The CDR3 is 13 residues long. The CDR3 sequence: CATSDLYGYGYTF. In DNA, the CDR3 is TGTGCCACCAGTGATTTGTACGGGTATGGCTACACCTTC.

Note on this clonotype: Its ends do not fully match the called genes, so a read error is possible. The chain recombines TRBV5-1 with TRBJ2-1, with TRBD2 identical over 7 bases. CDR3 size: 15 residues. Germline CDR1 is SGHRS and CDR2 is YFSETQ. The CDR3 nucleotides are TGCGGCAGCAGCCCCTTTGCGGGAGTCGCAAATGAGCAGTTCTTC. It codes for CGSSPFAGVANEQFF.

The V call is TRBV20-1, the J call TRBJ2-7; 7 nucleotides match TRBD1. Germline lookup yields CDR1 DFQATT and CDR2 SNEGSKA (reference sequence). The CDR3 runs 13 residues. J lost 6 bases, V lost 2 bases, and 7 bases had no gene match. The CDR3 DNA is TGCAGTGCTAGACAGGGGGTCGTCATCGAGCAGTACTTC. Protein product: CSARQGVVIEQYF.

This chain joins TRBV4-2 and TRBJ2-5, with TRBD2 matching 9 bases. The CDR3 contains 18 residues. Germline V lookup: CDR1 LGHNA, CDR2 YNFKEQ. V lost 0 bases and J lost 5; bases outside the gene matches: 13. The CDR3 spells CASSQDQGGASGTETQYF. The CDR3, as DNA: TGTGCCAGCAGCCAAGATCAGGGTGGAGCTAGCGGGACGGAGACCCAGTACTTC.

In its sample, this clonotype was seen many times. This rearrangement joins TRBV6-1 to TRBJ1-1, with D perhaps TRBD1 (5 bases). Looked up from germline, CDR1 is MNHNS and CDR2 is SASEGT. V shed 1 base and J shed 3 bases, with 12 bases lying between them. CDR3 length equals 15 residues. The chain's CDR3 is CASSEVVGPHTEAFF. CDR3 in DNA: TGTGCCAGCAGTGAAGTTGTGGGGCCTCACACTGAAGCTTTCTTT.

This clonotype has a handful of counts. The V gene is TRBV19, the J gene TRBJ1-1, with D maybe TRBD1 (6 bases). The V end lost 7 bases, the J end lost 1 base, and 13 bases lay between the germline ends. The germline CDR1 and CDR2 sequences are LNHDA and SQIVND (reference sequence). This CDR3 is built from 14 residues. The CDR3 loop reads CASNRGWRNTEAFF. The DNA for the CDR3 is TGTGCCAGTAATAGGGGGTGGAGGAACACTGAAGCTTTCTTT.

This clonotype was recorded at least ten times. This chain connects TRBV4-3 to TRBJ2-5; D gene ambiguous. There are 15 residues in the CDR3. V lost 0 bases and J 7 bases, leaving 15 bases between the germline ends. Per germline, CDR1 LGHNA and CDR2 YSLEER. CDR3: CASSQDRASLGTQYF. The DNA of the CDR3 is TGCGCCAGCAGCCAAGATCGGGCTTCGTTGGGGACCCAGTACTTC.

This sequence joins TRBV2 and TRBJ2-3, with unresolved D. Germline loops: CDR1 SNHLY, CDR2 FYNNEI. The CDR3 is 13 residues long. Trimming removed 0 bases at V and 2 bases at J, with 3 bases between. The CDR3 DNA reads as TGTGCCAGCAGTGAAGCTCTCACAGATACGCAGTATTTT. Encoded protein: CASSEALTDTQYF.

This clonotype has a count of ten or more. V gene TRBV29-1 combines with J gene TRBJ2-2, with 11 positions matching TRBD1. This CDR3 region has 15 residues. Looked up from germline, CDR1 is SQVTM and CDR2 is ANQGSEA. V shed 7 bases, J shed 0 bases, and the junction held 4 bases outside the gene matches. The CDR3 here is CSARTGGANTGELFF. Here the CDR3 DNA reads TGCAGCGCTAGGACAGGGGGCGCGAACACCGGGGAGCTGTTTTTT.

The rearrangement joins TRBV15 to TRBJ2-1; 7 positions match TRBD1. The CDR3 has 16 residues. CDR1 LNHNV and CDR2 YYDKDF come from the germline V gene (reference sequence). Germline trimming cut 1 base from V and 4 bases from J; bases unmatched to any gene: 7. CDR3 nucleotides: TGTGCCACCAGCAGAGGGATACCGGGACAGTACAATGAGCAGTTCTTC. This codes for CATSRGIPGQYNEQFF. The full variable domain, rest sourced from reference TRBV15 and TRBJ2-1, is DAMVIQNPRYQVTQFGKPVTLSCSQTLNHNVMYWYQQKSSQAPKLLFHYYDKDFNNEADTPDNFQSRRPNTSFCFLDIRSPGLGDTAMYLCATSRGIPGQYNEQFFGPGTRLTVL.

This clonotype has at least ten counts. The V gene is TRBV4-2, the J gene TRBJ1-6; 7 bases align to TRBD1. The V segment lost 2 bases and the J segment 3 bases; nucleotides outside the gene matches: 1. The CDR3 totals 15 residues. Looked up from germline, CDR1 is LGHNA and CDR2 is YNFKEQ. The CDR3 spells CASSQRQGYNSPLHF. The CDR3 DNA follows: TGTGCCAGCAGCCAACGACAGGGCTATAATTCACCCCTCCACTTT.

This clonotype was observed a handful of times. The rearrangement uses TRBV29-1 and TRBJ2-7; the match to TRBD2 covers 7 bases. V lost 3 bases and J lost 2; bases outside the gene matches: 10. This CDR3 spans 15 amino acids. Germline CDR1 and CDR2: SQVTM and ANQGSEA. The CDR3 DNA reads TGCAGCGTTGAGATCGGCGGGAGTGGCACCTACGAGCAGTACTTC. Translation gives CSVEIGGSGTYEQYF.

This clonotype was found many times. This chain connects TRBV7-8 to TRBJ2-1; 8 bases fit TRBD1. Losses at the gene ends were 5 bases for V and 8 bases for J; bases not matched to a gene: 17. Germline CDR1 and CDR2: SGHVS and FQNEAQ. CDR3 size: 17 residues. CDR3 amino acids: CASSINGLDRGFDEQFF. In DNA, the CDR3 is TGTGCCAGCAGCATAAATGGCCTTGACAGGGGCTTCGATGAGCAGTTCTTC.

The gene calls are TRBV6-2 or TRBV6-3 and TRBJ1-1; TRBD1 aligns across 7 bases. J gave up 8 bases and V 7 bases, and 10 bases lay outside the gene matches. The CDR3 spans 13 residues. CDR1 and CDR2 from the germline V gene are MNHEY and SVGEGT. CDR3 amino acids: CASTWSPGQEAFF. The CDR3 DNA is TGTGCCAGCACCTGGTCCCCGGGACAGGAAGCTTTCTTT.

In DNA, the CDR3 is TGTGCCAGCAGCTCTAGAGGGTCGAGACAGGCGGGTATTGAGACCCAGTACTTC. Translated: CASSSRGSRQAGIETQYF. V and J are TRBV7-8 and TRBJ2-5; D is possibly TRBD1 (6 bases). In germline, CDR1 is SGHVS, CDR2 FQNEAQ. This CDR3 region has 18 residues. V was clipped by 4 bases and J by 5 bases, with 26 bases between them.

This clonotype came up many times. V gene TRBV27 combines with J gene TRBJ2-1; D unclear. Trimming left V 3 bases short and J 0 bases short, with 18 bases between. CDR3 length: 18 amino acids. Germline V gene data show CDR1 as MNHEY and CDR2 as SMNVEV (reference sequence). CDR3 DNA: TGTGCCAGCAGTTTTTATTCGGCCGTTACCAACTCCTACAATGAGCAGTTCTTC. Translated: CASSFYSAVTNSYNEQFF.

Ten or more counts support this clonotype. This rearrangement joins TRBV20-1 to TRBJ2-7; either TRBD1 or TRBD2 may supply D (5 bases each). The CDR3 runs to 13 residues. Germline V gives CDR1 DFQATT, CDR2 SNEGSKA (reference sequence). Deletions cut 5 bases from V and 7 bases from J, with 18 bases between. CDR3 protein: CSAVRAGWGEQYF. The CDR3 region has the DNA TGCAGTGCTGTCCGGGCCGGCTGGGGGGAGCAGTACTTC.

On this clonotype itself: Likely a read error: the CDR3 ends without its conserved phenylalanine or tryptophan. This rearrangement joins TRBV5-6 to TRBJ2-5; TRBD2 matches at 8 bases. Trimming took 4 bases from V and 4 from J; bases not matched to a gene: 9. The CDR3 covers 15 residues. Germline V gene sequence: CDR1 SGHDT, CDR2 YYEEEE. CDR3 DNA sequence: TGTGCCAGCAGCATTTACGGACTAGCCCCAGAGACCCAGTACCTC. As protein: CASSIYGLAPETQYL.